This T cell receptor (beta chain) was found in a study of T cells in Graves' hyperthyroidism and ophthalmopathy. Whole-study findings and limits: The model's output predicted ophthalmopathy at a median of 6.5 months prior to onset.

Authors of the study amplified TCR beta CDR3 regions from RNA transcripts. First-round RT-PCR with HTBI primers amplified the TCR CDR3 region. In TCRdb, the multiplex PCR reads were re-called with MiXCR into one record per CDR3 protein. Counted here are about 380,000 distinct CDR3 sequences, approximately 15% occurring once; the ten biggest clones make up less than 25%. The CDR3 is made up of 14 amino acids. Germline V gene data show CDR1 as SGHAT and CDR2 as FQDESV (reference sequence). V lost 1 base to trimming and J lost 4 bases, with 10 bases between them. This clonotype was counted at least ten times. Its cognate antigen is unknown. Exclusion criteria comprised uncontrolled infection, other autoimmune disease, pregnancy or lactation. Together with thyroid ultrasound, orbital computed tomography, serum thyroxine and TRAb, clinical symptoms were used for diagnoses.

The V and J genes are TRBV11-1 and TRBJ2-5; D not resolved. This TCR was sampled from a man between 25 and 39 years old with Graves' hyperthyroidism that later progressed to Graves' ophthalmopathy. The sequencing input was blood. Here the CDR3 reads CASSLGSARETQYF. Here the CDR3 DNA reads TGTGCCAGCAGCTTAGGATCAGCGAGAGAGACCCAGTACTTC.